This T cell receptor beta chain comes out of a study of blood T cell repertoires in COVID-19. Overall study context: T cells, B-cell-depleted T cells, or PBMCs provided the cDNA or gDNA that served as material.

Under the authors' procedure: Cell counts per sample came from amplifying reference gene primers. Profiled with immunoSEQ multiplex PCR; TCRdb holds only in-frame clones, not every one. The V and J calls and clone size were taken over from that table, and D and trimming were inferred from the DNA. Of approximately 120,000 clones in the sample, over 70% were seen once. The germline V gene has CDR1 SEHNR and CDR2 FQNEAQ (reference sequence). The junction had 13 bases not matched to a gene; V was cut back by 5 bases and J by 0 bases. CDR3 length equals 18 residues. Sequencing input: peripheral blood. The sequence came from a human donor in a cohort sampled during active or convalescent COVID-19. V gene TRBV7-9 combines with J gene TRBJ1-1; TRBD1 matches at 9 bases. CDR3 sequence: CASSTTGTGWSMNTEAFF. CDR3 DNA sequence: TGTGCCAGCAGCACAACCGGGACAGGGTGGAGCATGAACACTGAAGCTTTCTTT.